Listed here is a single T cell receptor beta chain. Germline V CDR1 and CDR2: SGHVS, FNYEAQ. With 2 bases removed from V and 0 bases from J, the gap between germline ends came to 4 bases. The CDR3 extends over 13 amino acids. The sample belongs to a study of OX40 agonist ivuxolimab in advanced cancers. Some clones are missing from TCRdb's copy, which holds only in-frame ones; the method was immunoSEQ multiplex PCR. The sample has 94,000 or so clones; more than 80% are singletons. The receptor's source is an adult with an advanced solid tumor such as melanoma, head and neck, liver or kidney cancer. J is TRBJ1-1 and V is TRBV7-6; D is undetermined. Material: CD4+ or CD8+ T cells sorted from blood, obtained in a trial of the OX40 agonist ivuxolimab. The CDR3, as DNA: TGTGCCAGCAGCTTATGGGTGAACACTGAAGCTTTCTTT. It yields the protein CASSLWVNTEAFF.